The next 25 T cell receptor beta chains were all read from a single sample in a study of identical twins. TCRdb analysed the 5' RACE reads with MiXCR anew, one entry per CDR3 protein. Of approximately 490,000 distinct CDR3 sequences listed, 20% to 25% were seen once; the top ten hold more than 0.4%. These data were likewise used in another study, on yellow fever vaccine responses in identical twins.

The sample taken for sequencing was CD4+ T cells sorted from blood. Source of these receptors: a woman aged 18-29 years in good health.

This clonotype has only a few counts. The rearrangement links TRBV6-1 to TRBJ2-7, with 8 bases aligning to TRBD1. This CDR3 contains 14 residues. With V trimmed by 1 base and J by 4 bases, 3 bases remained unmatched. Germline V gene lookup returns CDR1 MNHNS and CDR2 SASEGT. CDR3 sequence: CASSEGQGAYEQYV. The CDR3 DNA reads as TGTGCCAGCAGTGAAGGGCAGGGGGCTTACGAGCAGTACGTC.

This chain uses TRBV20-1 with TRBJ2-7, with D maybe TRBD2 (5 bases). The CDR3 has 11 residues. V was cut by 6 bases and J by 3 bases, with 9 bases left in between. Germline lookup yields CDR1 DFQATT and CDR2 SNEGSKA (reference sequence). Here the CDR3 DNA reads TGCAGTGCCATCCGGGGCTACGAGCAGTACTTC. Its protein product is CSAIRGYEQYF.

CDR3 nucleotide sequence: TGTGCCAGCAGCGCGAGTGCCTCTGGGGCCAACGTCCTGACTTTC. This sequence encodes CASSASASGANVLTF. The V call is TRBV9, the J call TRBJ2-6; D not certain. CDR1 and CDR2 from the germline V gene are SGDLS and YYNGEE. V was shortened by 3 bases and J by 0 bases, with 7 bases between the two germline ends. The CDR3 runs 15 residues. Full variable domain (outside the CDR3, taken from reference TRBV9 and TRBJ2-6): DSGVTQTPKHLITATGQRVTLRCSPRSGDLSVYWYQQSLDQGLQFLIQYYNGEERAKGNILERFSAQQFPDLHSELNLSSLELGDSALYFCASSASASGANVLTFGAGSRLTVL.

V is TRBV3-1 and J is TRBJ2-2, with a possible D match to TRBD2 (5 bases). The germline V gene encodes CDR1 LGHDT and CDR2 YNNKEL (reference sequence). The ends were cut back, 1 base at V and 7 bases at J, with 13 bases in the middle. The CDR3 sequence is 15 residues long. This chain's CDR3 is CASSQGSGGSGELFF. CDR3 sequence (DNA): TGTGCCAGCAGCCAAGGAAGCGGTGGTAGCGGGGAGCTGTTTTTT.

The rearrangement uses TRBV5-1 and TRBJ2-2; perhaps TRBD1 as D (6 bases). The CDR3 loop spans 14 amino acids. The V end was cut by 4 bases, the J end by 7 bases, with 14 bases between. The germline V gene encodes CDR1 SGHRS and CDR2 YFSETQ. Here the CDR3 reads CASSPHRAGGELFF. The DNA of the CDR3 is TGCGCCAGCAGCCCCCACAGGGCGGGCGGGGAGCTGTTTTTT.

J is TRBJ2-7 and V is TRBV12-3 or TRBV12-4, with a possible D match to TRBD2 (6 bases). The CDR3 sequence is 14 residues long. Trimming left V 6 bases short and J 0 bases short, with 12 bases between. CDR3 residues: CASRRDSSSYEQYF. The CDR3 nucleotides read TGTGCCAGCAGGAGGGACTCGAGCTCCTACGAGCAGTACTTC.

This clonotype has a handful of counts. The J gene is TRBJ2-3, the V gene TRBV20-1, with TRBD2 matching 7 bases. The ends lost 6 bases at V and 3 bases at J; junction bases unmatched: 9. In germline, CDR1 is DFQATT, CDR2 SNEGSKA (reference sequence). The CDR3 is made up of 14 amino acids. DNA for the CDR3: TGCAGTGCCAGAATGCCGGGAGGAACAGATACGCAGTATTTT. It codes for CSARMPGGTDTQYF.

This clonotype was detected once. The chain carries TRBV3-1 and TRBJ2-6, with no clear D. V gave up 2 bases and J gave up 0 bases, with 5 bases separating them. The CDR3 spans 15 residues. Looked up from germline, CDR1 is LGHDT and CDR2 is YNNKEL (reference sequence). This CDR3 is CASSQPGSGANVLTF. The CDR3, as DNA: TGTGCCAGCAGCCAACCAGGCTCTGGGGCCAACGTCCTGACTTTC.

In its sample, this clonotype was seen a few times. This chain joins TRBV6-1 and TRBJ1-5; D not certain. The V and J ends lost 4 bases and 3 bases respectively, with 10 bases between them. Germline V CDR1 and CDR2: MNHNS, SASEGT. The CDR3 extends over 14 amino acids. The CDR3 DNA reads TGTGCCAGCAGTGGTTTTCAGGTCAATCAGCCCCAGCATTTT. Its protein product is CASSGFQVNQPQHF.

There are a few counts of this clonotype. The genes are TRBV10-3 and TRBJ1-6; possible D gene TRBD1, 6 bases. Trimming removed 3 bases from V and 10 bases from J, with 13 bases in between. The CDR3 totals 14 residues. In germline, CDR1 is ENHRY, CDR2 SYGVKD. The CDR3 is CAISDGLQGSPLHF. The CDR3 region has the DNA TGTGCCATCAGTGATGGTCTTCAGGGGTCACCCCTCCACTTT.

Only a few counts were recorded for this clonotype. The chain is built from TRBV5-1 and TRBJ2-2, with TRBD1 matching 7 bases. This CDR3 region has 14 residues. CDR1 is SGHRS, CDR2 YFSETQ, per germline. The V gene end was trimmed by 4 bases and the J gene end by 4 bases; junction bases not matched to a gene: 4. CDR3 nucleotides: TGCGCCAGCAGCCGGGACAGCCCCACCGGGGAGCTGTTTTTT. Residues: CASSRDSPTGELFF.

This clonotype was found a few times. This chain uses TRBV20-1 with TRBJ1-4; D remains ambiguous. The CDR3 runs 13 residues. Looked up from germline, CDR1 is DFQATT and CDR2 is SNEGSKA (reference sequence). Trimming took off 3 bases at V and 5 bases at J, with 10 bases between the two ends. The CDR3 here is CSASLRENEKLFF. The CDR3 DNA reads TGCAGTGCTAGTCTCCGCGAGAATGAAAAACTGTTTTTT.

This clonotype was observed a few times. The CDR3 spells CASSESREQFF. The CDR3 nucleotides read TGTGCCAGCAGTGAATCGCGGGAGCAGTTCTTC. V gene TRBV25-1 combines with J gene TRBJ2-1; D gene unclear. The length of the CDR3 is 11 residues. V was cut by 1 base and J by 10 bases, with 5 bases left in between. CDR1 MGHDK and CDR2 SYGVNS come from the germline V gene.

V usage is TRBV7-9 and J usage is TRBJ2-3; a possible D gene is TRBD2 (6 bases). Trimming removed 2 bases at V and 2 bases at J, with 11 bases between. Germline V gene lookup returns CDR1 SEHNR and CDR2 FQNEAQ (reference sequence). This CDR3 region has 15 residues. The CDR3 region is CASSLPGLPTDTQYF. CDR3 sequence (DNA): TGTGCCAGCAGCTTACCGGGACTCCCCACAGATACGCAGTATTTT.

There are a few counts of this clonotype. V gene TRBV7-9 combines with J gene TRBJ2-1; D not resolved. The germline gives CDR1 SEHNR, CDR2 FQNEAQ (reference sequence). V was shortened by 4 bases and J by 0 bases, with 7 bases between the two germline ends. The CDR3 has 14 amino acids. This chain's CDR3 is CASSSGVSYNEQFF. CDR3 bases: TGTGCCAGCAGCTCTGGAGTCTCCTACAATGAGCAGTTCTTC.

This clonotype has more than one count but fewer than ten. The chain is built from TRBV2 and TRBJ1-1; no clear D gene. Germline V lookup: CDR1 SNHLY, CDR2 FYNNEI. Trimming took 3 bases from V and 4 from J, leaving 9 bases between them. The CDR3 is made up of 13 amino acids. The CDR3 coding sequence is TGTGCCAGCAGTGATAACCCGGGCACTGAAGCTTTCTTT. This gives the protein CASSDNPGTEAFF.

This clonotype was seen repeatedly, ten times or more. This chain connects TRBV14 to TRBJ2-7; no definite D call. V dropped 2 bases and J dropped 4 bases, with 9 bases sitting between them. The CDR3 is 13 residues long. CDR1 and CDR2 (germline): SGHDN, FVKESK. The CDR3 sequence: CASSQSNYYEQYF. In DNA form, the CDR3 reads TGTGCCAGCAGCCAATCCAACTATTACGAGCAGTACTTC.

In this sample, this clonotype turned up a few times. V and J are TRBV5-1 and TRBJ2-2; 9 nucleotides line up with TRBD1. The J segment lost 7 bases and the V segment lost 4 bases, leaving 14 bases of the junction unmatched. Germline CDR1 SGHRS, CDR2 YFSETQ. There are 17 residues in the CDR3. CDR3 in DNA: TGCGCCAGCAGCGTGCCGGGAACAGGGGGCGCGATCGGGGAGCTGTTTTTT. Translation gives CASSVPGTGGAIGELFF.

The J gene is TRBJ2-3, the V gene TRBV29-1; D might be TRBD1 (6 bases). Germline CDR1 and CDR2: SQVTM and ANQGSEA. The CDR3 consists of 13 residues. Between the trimmed V and J ends, which lost 4 bases and 2 bases, there was a span of 10 bases. This CDR3 reads CSVGRGDTDTQYF. CDR3 in DNA: TGCAGCGTTGGCAGGGGCGACACAGATACGCAGTATTTT.

This clonotype came up a few times. The chain is built from TRBV3-1 and TRBJ2-2, with D perhaps matching TRBD2 (6 bases). The V gene lost 1 base and the J gene lost 5 bases, with 14 bases spanning the gap. Germline assignment: CDR1 LGHDT and CDR2 YNNKEL (reference sequence). CDR3 length equals 16 residues. The CDR3 DNA is TGTGCCAGCAGCCAAGTAATGGGGGACTGGACCGGGGAGCTGTTTTTT. It translates to CASSQVMGDWTGELFF.

This clonotype showed up just a few times. The chain uses TRBV10-3 and TRBJ2-1; no firm D call. V lost 7 bases and J lost 5, with 6 bases in between. CDR1 ENHRY and CDR2 SYGVKD come from the germline V gene. This CDR3 has 11 amino acids. In DNA form, the CDR3 reads TGTGCCATCAAAGGGAACAATGAGCAGTTCTTC. This codes for CAIKGNNEQFF.

This chain joins TRBV6-1 and TRBJ2-7; the D call may be TRBD1 or TRBD2 (7 bases each). With 5 bases removed from V and 7 bases from J, the gap between germline ends came to 15 bases. This CDR3 has 13 residues. CDR1 is MNHNS and CDR2 is SASEGT in the germline V gene. CDR3 coding DNA: TGTGCCAGCAGTCTCCAGGGGGGAGGGGAGCAGTACTTC. This sequence encodes CASSLQGGGEQYF.

V gene TRBV12-3 or TRBV12-4 combines with J gene TRBJ2-3; 10 bases line up with TRBD2. With 4 bases clipped from V and 4 bases from J, the junction kept 8 bases outside the gene matches. CDR3 length equals 16 residues. The CDR3: CASSWSSGRPADTQYF. CDR3 DNA sequence: TGTGCCAGCAGTTGGAGTAGCGGGAGGCCGGCAGATACGCAGTATTTT.

The chain uses TRBV3-1 and TRBJ2-1; TRBD2 agrees at 10 bases. Germline V gene data show CDR1 as LGHDT and CDR2 as YNNKEL (reference sequence). Unmatched junction bases numbered 0, after V lost 1 base and J lost 0 bases. The CDR3 loop spans 16 amino acids. CDR3 nucleotides: TGTGCCAGCAGCCAAGTAGCGGGGGGCTCCTACAATGAGCAGTTCTTC. This sequence encodes CASSQVAGGSYNEQFF.

The rearrangement links TRBV29-1 to TRBJ2-5; 9 bases are shared with TRBD1. This CDR3 comprises 16 residues. Germline CDR1 SQVTM, CDR2 ANQGSEA. The J segment lost 4 bases and the V segment lost 1 base, leaving 10 bases of the junction unmatched. CDR3 in DNA: TGCAGCGTTGAAGTACAGGGGGCAGGCATGGGAGAGACCCAGTACTTC. Its translation: CSVEVQGAGMGETQYF.